This TCR beta chain was obtained from a study of CD8 T cells in ankylosing spondylitis (dated by TCRdb to about 2017). The study in broad terms: The study set out to find disease-linked TCR variants by profiling T cell receptor beta repertoires in ankylosing spondylitis patients and healthy donors. Peripheral blood was sampled, and synovial fluid was additionally collected from ankylosing spondylitis patients. In total, the full study cohort was made up of about 110 healthy donors and 25 to 30 ankylosing spondylitis patients. Points the paper makes about the study in general: Blood from ankylosing spondylitis patients appeared to be characterized by a TCR beta motif composed of under 10 highly homologous amino acid variants. A CD8+ phenotype was shown by the disease-linked clones, which were found at relatively low frequencies in peripheral blood. Some of the motif variants had been reported before in the synovial fluid and blood of reactive arthritis patients, a finding that suggests common disease-initiation mechanisms. The disease-linked clones were reported as significantly enriched in matched synovial fluid samples from ankylosing spondylitis patients.

This clonotype was found many times. Its antigen has not been determined. No much larger clone is present one base from it, and per-base qualities are unavailable. Reading the germline V gene gives CDR1 MGHDK and CDR2 SYGVNS. V has 5 bases trimmed and J has 10 bases trimmed; junction bases matching no gene number 10. The CDR3 goes from the cysteine to the phenylalanine over 14 residues. CDR3 DNA only is kept here, 42 bases in frame from base 1. Sequencer: Illumina HiSeq 2500. Quantitative 5'-RACE with molecular barcodes was used to prepare TCR beta libraries. Processing in the source paper ran as follows. Disease-linked TCR variants were identified with a new computational method built on a probabilistic model of VDJ rearrangement. The raw public reads went through TCRdb reprocessing: fastp at Q25, MiXCR clone calling, in-frame beta chains kept. Identical CDR3 proteins give one entry, which carries the most common genes and DNA. None of the V and J calls come from the authors' own analysis; TCRdb made them. This sample lists fewer than 550,000 distinct CDR3 sequences; 5.3% were detected once. Roughly 3.3% of the sample rests with the top ten.

The TCR was taken from a male donor with ankylosing spondylitis. Rearrangement joined TRBV25-1 to TRBJ1-4; 7 nucleotides in the junction match TRBD1. The sequenced sample consisted of blood, either unsorted or a sorted T cell fraction (not recorded which). At the DNA level, the sequence is TGTGCCAGCAGTACAGGGGCCCTAGGTGGAAAACTGTTTTTT. This gives the protein CASSTGALGGKLFF.